The sequence of this T cell receptor (beta chain) was determined in a study of blood T cell repertoires in COVID-19. Libraries were prepared by immunoSEQ multiplex PCR; TCRdb keeps only in-frame clonotypes and omits some of them. This table has fewer than 250,000 clones, 84% appearing once. This TCR came from a man aged 45-65 years with acute or convalescent COVID-19. The specimen sequenced was peripheral blood.

Here the CDR3 DNA reads TGTGCCAGCAGTGTCCGAACGGGGGGATCTGAAGCTTTCTTT. Encoded protein: CASSVRTGGSEAFF. The V gene is TRBV2, the J gene TRBJ1-1, with D possibly matching TRBD1 (5 bases). The germline gives CDR1 SNHLY, CDR2 FYNNEI. V lost 4 bases and J lost 6, with 15 bases in between. CDR3 length: 14 residues.